This T cell receptor (beta chain) was sequenced in a study of T cell responses to AZD1222 COVID-19 vaccine. Study overall: Analysis merged second doses at about 4 or about 12 weeks. General study findings and limits: There were repertoire samples only from the period after the peak T cell response.

A remark on this clone: What it binds is unknown. Other DNA variants within this sample encode the same CDR3.

Trimming took off 3 bases at V and 1 base at J, with 9 bases between the two ends. CDR1 is LGHDT, CDR2 YNNKEL, per germline (reference sequence). The CDR3 length is 14 residues. Generated by immunoSEQ multiplex PCR, the TCRdb table keeps only in-frame clones and is missing some. This table holds over 55,000 clones, roughly 84% found once. The sequence was collected from an adult in good health. This sequence joins TRBV3-1 (or the pseudogene TRBV3-2) and TRBJ1-1; perhaps TRBD1 as D (6 bases). The material sequenced was peripheral blood, taken on day 0 of AZD1222 vaccination. The CDR3 is CASSQGGGNTEAFF. For the CDR3, the DNA is TGTGCCAGCAGCCAGGGAGGGGGGAACACTGAAGCTTTCTTT.